These 20 T cell receptor beta chains were sequenced from one sample in a study of blood T cell repertoires in COVID-19. Assay: immunoSEQ multiplex PCR; the TCRdb copy retains only in-frame clones and omits some. The sample carries about 190,000 clones, about 85% recorded once. Sequenced sample: peripheral blood. The receptor source for this set is a man between 25 and 39 years old with acute or convalescent COVID-19.

The V and J genes are TRBV28 and TRBJ1-5; 7 nucleotides match TRBD1. Germline loops: CDR1 MDHEN, CDR2 SYDVKM. The CDR3 length is 14 residues. The junction had 5 bases not matched to a gene; V was cut back by 9 bases and J by 0 bases. The CDR3 is CASRDSLSNQPQHF. The DNA of the CDR3 is TGTGCCAGTCGGGACAGCCTTAGCAATCAGCCCCAGCATTTT.

The chain couples TRBV19 to TRBJ2-7; 8 bases match TRBD1. This CDR3 comprises 14 residues. Germline V gene sequence: CDR1 LNHDA, CDR2 SQIVND (reference sequence). The J segment lost 3 bases and the V segment lost 9 bases, leaving 10 bases of the junction unmatched. CDR3 amino acids: CASRPTGVVYEQYF. The CDR3 DNA reads as TGTGCCAGCCGACCGACAGGGGTAGTCTACGAGCAGTACTTC.

This chain uses TRBV25-1 with TRBJ2-5; 15 bases match TRBD2. CDR3 length equals 16 residues. CDR1 and CDR2 (germline): MGHDK, SYGVNS. V was pared by 5 bases and J by 5 bases, with 6 bases of the junction left unmatched. The CDR3 reads CASSRTSGGAGETQYF. The CDR3 bases are TGTGCCAGCAGTCGGACTAGCGGGGGGGCAGGGGAGACCCAGTACTTC.

The chain carries TRBV7-3 and TRBJ1-1; the match to TRBD1 covers 9 bases. V was pared by 2 bases and J by 6 bases, with 4 bases of the junction left unmatched. This CDR3 comprises 14 residues. Germline values: CDR1 SGHTA, CDR2 FQGTGA. The CDR3 bases are TGTGCCAGCAGCTTAGGGACAGGGACGGCTGAAGCTTTCTTT. Encoded protein: CASSLGTGTAEAFF.

This clone is a singleton in its sample. The rearrangement joins TRBV18 to TRBJ1-1; D is perhaps TRBD1 (6 bases). Germline CDR1 is KGHSH and CDR2 is LQKENI. This CDR3 has 12 residues. Deletions cut 6 bases from V and 10 bases from J, with 15 bases between. Here the CDR3 DNA reads TGTGCCAGCTCTCCGGACAGATTTGTAGCTTTCTTT. It yields the protein CASSPDRFVAFF. Complete variable domain (other parts from reference TRBV18 and TRBJ1-1): NAGVMQNPRHLVRRRGQEARLRCSPMKGHSHVYWYRQLPEEGLKFMVYLQKENIIDESGMPKERFSAEFPKEGPSILRIQQVVRGDSAAYFCASSPDRFVAFFGQGTRLTVV.

This clone is a singleton in its sample. The chain couples TRBV11-2 to TRBJ2-1; D is possibly TRBD2 (5 bases). V dropped 4 bases and J dropped 5 bases, with 15 bases sitting between them. CDR1 SGHAT and CDR2 FQNNGV come from the germline V gene. This CDR3 region has 15 residues. The CDR3 coding sequence is TGTGCCAGCAGCTCCCAAAGAGGACTTAACAATGAGCAGTTCTTC. As protein: CASSSQRGLNNEQFF.

The J gene is TRBJ2-3, the V gene TRBV5-1, with D tentatively TRBD1 (6 bases). Trimming took off 4 bases at V and 0 bases at J, with 12 bases between the two ends. Germline CDR1 is SGHRS and CDR2 is YFSETQ. There are 15 residues in the CDR3. The chain's CDR3 is CASSRQASSTDTQYF. The CDR3 DNA follows: TGCGCCAGCAGCCGACAGGCGTCTAGCACAGATACGCAGTATTTT.

This clone was detected only a few times. V gene TRBV2 combines with J gene TRBJ1-1; TRBD1 aligns across 9 bases. Germline lookup yields CDR1 SNHLY and CDR2 FYNNEI. The CDR3 covers 14 residues. V was clipped by 6 bases and J by 5 bases; unmatched bases: 7. CDR3: CASRVQGARTEAFF. In DNA form, the CDR3 reads TGTGCCAGCAGGGTACAGGGGGCACGGACTGAAGCTTTCTTT.

The chain uses TRBV5-1 and TRBJ2-1, with 7 bases that match TRBD1. The length of the CDR3 is 15 residues. J was trimmed by 2 bases and V by 0 bases; bases with no gene match: 2. The germline V gene encodes CDR1 SGHRS and CDR2 YFSETQ. The CDR3 loop is CASSLGQGPYNEQFF. CDR3 sequence (DNA): TGCGCCAGCAGCTTGGGACAGGGCCCCTACAATGAGCAGTTCTTC.

The rearrangement uses TRBV5-1 and TRBJ2-1; 9 bases fit TRBD2. V shed 5 bases and J 8 bases; nucleotides not matched to a gene: 11. The germline V gene encodes CDR1 SGHRS and CDR2 YFSETQ. The CDR3 runs to 15 residues. Here the CDR3 DNA reads TGCGCCAGCAGGCGGGCTAGCGGGAAGGGTGATGAGCAGTTCTTC. This translates into CASRRASGKGDEQFF. The full variable domain, rest sourced from reference TRBV5-1 and TRBJ2-1, is KAGVTQTPRYLIKTRGQQVTLSCSPISGHRSVSWYQQTPGQGLQFLFEYFSETQRNKGNFPGRFSGRQFSNSRSEMNVSTLELGDSALYLCASRRASGKGDEQFFGPGTRLTVL.

This clone has just one count. The chain couples TRBV4-1 to TRBJ2-5; D gene unclear. Between the trimmed V and J ends, which lost 1 base and 3 bases, there was a span of 12 bases. Looked up from germline, CDR1 is MGHRA and CDR2 is YSYEKL. The CDR3 totals 15 residues. The CDR3 region is CASSQGPRREETQYF. The CDR3 DNA is TGCGCCAGCAGCCAAGGTCCAAGGAGAGAAGAGACCCAGTACTTC.

V usage is TRBV28 and J usage is TRBJ1-5; a possible D gene is TRBD1 (6 bases). This CDR3 spans 14 amino acids. Trimming removed 7 bases from V and 3 bases from J, with 13 bases in between. The germline CDR1 and CDR2 sequences are MDHEN and SYDVKM. The CDR3 nucleotides read TGTGCCAGCAAACTGGACAGCTCCAATCAGCCCCAGCATTTT. It codes for CASKLDSSNQPQHF.

The rearrangement links TRBV19 to TRBJ1-2; D call uncertain. The germline V and J ends were trimmed by 5 bases and 4 bases, with 11 bases remaining between them. Germline CDR1 LNHDA, CDR2 SQIVND (reference sequence). The CDR3 runs 13 residues. Here the CDR3 reads CASSSVALYGYTF. The DNA of the CDR3 is TGTGCCAGTAGTTCGGTCGCTCTCTATGGCTACACCTTC. Complete variable domain (other parts from reference TRBV19 and TRBJ1-2): DGGITQSPKYLFRKEGQNVTLSCEQNLNHDAMYWYRQDPGQGLRLIYYSQIVNDFQKGDIAEGYSVSREKKESFPLTVTSAQKNPTAFYLCASSSVALYGYTFGSGTRLTVV.

The V call is TRBV27, the J call TRBJ1-6, with D perhaps TRBD1 (5 bases). CDR3 length: 12 amino acids. V lost 8 bases, J lost 10 bases, and 12 bases lay in between. Germline CDR1 is MNHEY and CDR2 is SMNVEV (reference sequence). In DNA form, the CDR3 reads TGTGCCAGCCAAGACAGACGATCACCCCTCCACTTT. Translated, it gives CASQDRRSPLHF.

The chain recombines TRBV5-5 with TRBJ2-5, with D perhaps TRBD1 (6 bases). The CDR3 has 14 residues. Germline V gene sequence: CDR1 SGHKS, CDR2 YYEKEE (reference sequence). The V gene lost 4 bases and the J gene lost 9 bases, with 19 bases spanning the gap. DNA for the CDR3: TGTGCCAGCAGCCAGAGTTCAGGGGCTAGAGCCCAGTACTTC. It codes for CASSQSSGARAQYF.

In DNA, the CDR3 is TGTGCCAGCAGCTTGAATAGCGGGGGTTCAGATACGCAGTATTTT. Amino acid sequence: CASSLNSGGSDTQYF. This rearrangement joins TRBV5-4 to TRBJ2-3, with TRBD2 identical over 9 bases. Trimming cost V 1 base and J 4 bases; bases outside gene matches: 4. The germline gives CDR1 SGHNT, CDR2 YYREEE (reference sequence). The CDR3 totals 15 residues.

The chain links TRBV3-1 (or the pseudogene TRBV3-2) to TRBJ1-1; D gene unclear. This CDR3 is 13 amino acids long. V lost 1 base and J 1 base, leaving 4 bases between the germline ends. CDR1 and CDR2 from the germline V gene are LGHDT and YNNKEL (reference sequence). The CDR3 loop is CASSQAGNTEAFF. CDR3 DNA: TGTGCCAGCAGCCAAGCCGGGAACACTGAAGCTTTCTTT.

The genes are TRBV11-3 and TRBJ2-3; 7 bases map to TRBD1. The CDR3 is made up of 16 amino acids. In germline, CDR1 is SGHNT, CDR2 YENEEA. The V segment lost 5 bases and the J segment 6 bases; nucleotides outside the gene matches: 14. The CDR3 region has the DNA TGTGCCAGCAGCCCAAGGGGGCGGCGGACAATTGATACGCAGTATTTT. Translating gives CASSPRGRRTIDTQYF.

The rearrangement links TRBV6-5 to TRBJ1-6, with TRBD1 as a possible D gene (6 bases). Germline CDR1 and CDR2: MNHEY and SVGAGI. CDR3 length: 15 residues. Trimming took 7 bases from V and 5 from J, leaving 15 bases between them. Here the CDR3 reads CASKDRDIDNSPLHF. For the CDR3, the DNA is TGTGCCAGCAAAGATCGGGACATAGATAATTCACCCCTCCACTTT.

V gene TRBV2 combines with J gene TRBJ1-4, with D perhaps matching TRBD1 (6 bases). The CDR3 spans 15 residues. Germline V gene sequence: CDR1 SNHLY, CDR2 FYNNEI. V was pared by 8 bases and J by 7 bases, with 20 bases between. CDR3: CASSSVGGGLEKLFF. CDR3 DNA: TGTGCCAGCTCCAGTGTAGGGGGGGGACTTGAAAAACTGTTTTTT.